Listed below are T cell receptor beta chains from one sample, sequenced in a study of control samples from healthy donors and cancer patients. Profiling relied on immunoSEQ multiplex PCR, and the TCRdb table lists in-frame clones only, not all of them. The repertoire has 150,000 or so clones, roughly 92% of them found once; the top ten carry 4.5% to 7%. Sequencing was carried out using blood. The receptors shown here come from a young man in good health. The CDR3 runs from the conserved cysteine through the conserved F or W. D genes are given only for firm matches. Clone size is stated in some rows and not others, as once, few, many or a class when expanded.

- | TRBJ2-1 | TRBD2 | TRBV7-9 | TGTGCCAGCAGCACTACTAGCGGGGGGGCTGATGAGCAGTTCTTC | CASSTTSGGADEQFF
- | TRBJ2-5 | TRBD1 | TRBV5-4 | TGTGCCAGCAGGGATGAGACAGGGGGAAAAGAGACCCAGTACTTC | CASRDETGGKETQYF
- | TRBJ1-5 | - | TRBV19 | TGTGCCAGTAGGGGTGGGGGCGGCAATCAGCCCCAGCATTTT | CASRGGGGNQPQHF
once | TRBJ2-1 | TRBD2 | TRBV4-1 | TGCGCCAGCAGCCAAGGAAGGGTAGCGGGGGGCCACCGCAATGAGCAGTTCTTC | CASSQGRVAGGHRNEQFF
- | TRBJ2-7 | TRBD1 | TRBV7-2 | TGTGCCAGTTCCCCTCCTTCCGGGACAGGGTACTACGAGCAGTACTTC | CASSPPSGTGYYEQYF
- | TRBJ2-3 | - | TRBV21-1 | TGTGCCAGCAGCAATTTTGGGGGAAGGGATACGCAGTATTTT | CASSNFGGRDTQYF
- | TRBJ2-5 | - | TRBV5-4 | TGTGCCAGCAGCTTAAGGGCGGGAGAGACCCAGTACTTC | CASSLRAGETQYF
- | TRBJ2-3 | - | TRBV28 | TGTGCCAGCAGTTTATATTGGGTTGATACGCAGTATTTT | CASSLYWVDTQYF
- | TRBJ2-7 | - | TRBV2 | TGTGCCAGCAGTTCCAGGGAGGCCTACGAGCAGTACTTC | CASSSREAYEQYF
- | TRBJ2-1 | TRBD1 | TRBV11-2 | TGTGCCAGCAGCTTGATGACAGGGGGATATGAGCAGTTCTTC | CASSLMTGGYEQFF
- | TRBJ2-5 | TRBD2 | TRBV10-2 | TGCGCCAGCAGTGAGCATCTAGCGGGGGGCCAGTCGGCCCAAGAGACCCAGTACTTC | CASSEHLAGGQSAQETQYF
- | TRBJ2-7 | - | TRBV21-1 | TGTGCCAGCAACAGAAGGTCGGGACAGAGAACCTACGAGCAGTACTTC | CASNRRSGQRTYEQYF
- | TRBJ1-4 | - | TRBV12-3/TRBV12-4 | TGTGCCAGCAAAAGACGGGAGGGTGAAAAACTGTTTTTT | CASKRREGEKLFF
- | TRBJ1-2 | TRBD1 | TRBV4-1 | TGCCCCGACGCAACGGGGACAGGGTCTAACTATGGCTACACCTTC | CPDATGTGSNYGYTF
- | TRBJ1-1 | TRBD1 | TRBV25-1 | TGTGCCAGCAGTACAGGGGGTAGGAACACTGAAGCTTTCTTT | CASSTGGRNTEAFF
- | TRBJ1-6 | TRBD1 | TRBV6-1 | TGTGCCAGCAGTGACGGGACCCAGACAGGGCTATTCTATAATTCACCCCTCCACTTT | CASSDGTQTGLFYNSPLHF